What follows are 16 T cell receptor beta chains derived from one specimen sequenced in a study of tumor-infiltrating lymphocytes in oesophageal squamous cell carcinoma. Using its own MiXCR run on the PCR reads, TCRdb lists one record per CDR3 protein. Here the sample spans around 11,000 distinct CDR3 sequences, about 60% being singletons. The sequenced sample consisted of esophageal tumor tissue. These receptors were obtained from a male donor with esophageal squamous cell carcinoma.

This clonotype is categorized as medium-sized. This may stem from a read error, because a much larger clone lies one nucleotide away. The V and J genes are TRBV7-6 and TRBJ2-5; possible D gene TRBD2, 5 bases. Between the trimmed V and J ends, which lost 4 bases and 11 bases, there was a span of 23 bases. The CDR3 totals 15 residues. CDR1 and CDR2 from the germline V gene are SGHVS and FNYEAQ. The CDR3 nucleotides read TGTGCCAGCAGCTCGTGGAGTAGTCTCGGGAATGAGCAGTACTTC. This sequence encodes CASSSWSSLGNEQYF. The full variable domain, in which reference TRBV7-6 and TRBJ2-5 provide the parts outside the CDR3, is GAGVSQSPRYKVTKRGQDVALRCDPISGHVSLYWYRQALGQGPEFLTYFNYEAQQDKSGLPNDRFSAERPEGSISTLTIQRTEQRDSAMYRCASSSWSSLGNEQYFGPGTRLLVL.

Only one count was recorded for this clonotype. This sequence joins TRBV7-2 and TRBJ2-4; D might be TRBD1 (6 bases). The J call is uncertain, as TRBJ2-1 better fits the DNA end. Germline V gene data show CDR1 as SGHTA and CDR2 as FQGNSA. The CDR3 has 15 amino acids. CDR3 sequence reads: CASRKGGSSYNEQFF. CDR3 bases: TGTGCCAGCAGGAAAGGGGGAAGCTCCTACAATGAGCAGTTCTTC.

The chain joins TRBV6-1 to TRBJ2-3; perhaps TRBD2 as D (5 bases). The J call is in doubt because the DNA end fits TRBJ2-1 better. From germline, CDR1 is MNHNS and CDR2 SASEGT. The CDR3 totals 12 residues. Written as DNA, the CDR3 is TGTGCCAGCAGACTAGACACTAATGAGCAGTTCTTC. Its protein product is CASRLDTNEQFF.

DNA of the CDR3: TGTGCCAGCAGCTTTCAGTCGTACAATGAGCAGTTCTTC. This gives the protein CASSFQSYNEQFF. This chain links TRBV7-6 with TRBJ2-5; D call uncertain. The DNA end is a closer match to TRBJ2-1, so the J assignment may be wrong. In germline, CDR1 is SGHVS, CDR2 FNYEAQ. The CDR3 sequence is 13 residues long.

The chain links TRBV11-2 to TRBJ1-1; D not certain. The CDR3 length is 11 residues. Trimming took off 4 bases at V and 7 bases at J, with 7 bases between the two ends. Looked up from germline, CDR1 is SGHAT and CDR2 is FQNNGV. The CDR3 DNA follows: TGTGCCAGCAGCTACTTCGATGAAGCTTTCTTT. The encoded protein is CASSYFDEAFF.

The rearrangement joins TRBV6-9 to TRBJ2-1; 7 nucleotides agree with TRBD2. Trimming cost V 3 bases and J 9 bases; bases outside gene matches: 20. Germline V gene sequence: CDR1 MNHGY, CDR2 SVAAGI. This CDR3 spans 18 amino acids. DNA for the CDR3: TGTGCCAGCAGTTACCCCAGAGGGGTGAGCGGGGAGGGTTCTGAGCAGTTCTTC. This codes for CASSYPRGVSGEGSEQFF.

V and J are TRBV7-2 and TRBJ2-4; TRBD2 matches at 8 bases. V lost 1 base, J lost 6 bases, and 8 bases stayed unmatched. Germline CDR1 is SGHTA and CDR2 is FQGNSA. The CDR3 is 16 residues long. The CDR3 loop is CASSLDSRLAGNIQYF. CDR3 DNA sequence: TGTGCCAGCAGCTTAGATAGTAGGCTAGCGGGAAACATTCAGTACTTC.

The chain links TRBV6-1 to TRBJ2-7, with D perhaps being TRBD1 or TRBD2 (7 bases each). Judging by the DNA end, TRBJ2-5 fits better; the J call may be wrong. This CDR3 contains 14 residues. Germline V gene lookup returns CDR1 MNHNS and CDR2 SASEGT. This CDR3 is CAIENRGGQETQYF. For the CDR3, the DNA is TGTGCCATCGAAAACAGGGGAGGGCAAGAGACCCAGTACTTC.

This clonotype occurred a few times. The chain joins TRBV7-2 to TRBJ2-6; D call uncertain. Deletions cut 5 bases from V and 0 bases from J, with 8 bases between. Germline V gene sequence: CDR1 SGHTA, CDR2 FQGNSA. The CDR3 is 15 amino acids. The CDR3 is CASSLLVSGANVLTF. The CDR3 coding sequence is TGTGCCAGCAGCCTCCTCGTCTCTGGGGCCAACGTCCTGACTTTC.

The genes are TRBV12-3 or TRBV12-4 and TRBJ2-5; 8 bases align to TRBD1. The CDR3 is made up of 17 amino acids. Unmatched junction bases numbered 10, after V lost 2 bases and J lost 2 bases. In DNA, the CDR3 is TGTGCCAGCAGTTTATGGACAGGGTACGGTTCACAAGAGACCCAGTACTTC. Translation gives CASSLWTGYGSQETQYF.

This chain joins TRBV7-8 and TRBJ2-1, with D possibly being TRBD1 (6 bases). The DNA end is a closer match to TRBJ2-7, so the J assignment may be wrong. This CDR3 has 15 amino acids. CDR1 is SGHVS, CDR2 FQNEAQ, per germline. In DNA, the CDR3 is TGTGCCAGCAGCTTAAGGGGACACATCTCCTACGAGCAGTACTTC. Its protein product is CASSLRGHISYEQYF.

This clonotype is a singleton in its sample. In this CDR3 the conserved last residue, phenylalanine or tryptophan, is missing, so a read error is likely. Because the CDR3's place on the DNA is in doubt, the DNA is left out and the CDR3 is given as listed by TCRdb. The CDR3 here is CASSSLGGATYEQYFGS. V is TRBV11-2 and J is TRBJ2-1; TRBD1 reflects the table's D call only, with no check against the DNA. Looked up from germline, CDR1 is SGHAT and CDR2 is FQNNGV. Both ends counted, the CDR3 spans 17 residues.

This clonotype was recorded many times. V is TRBV7-9 and J is TRBJ2-1; 9 bases agree with TRBD1. J gave up 6 bases and V 4 bases, and 13 bases lay outside the gene matches. Germline values: CDR1 SEHNR, CDR2 FQNEAQ (reference sequence). This CDR3 has 17 residues. This chain's CDR3 is CASSSRTGTGTRNEQFF. For the CDR3, the DNA is TGTGCCAGCAGCTCCAGGACCGGGACAGGGACTCGCAATGAGCAGTTCTTC. Full variable domain (remainder filled in from reference TRBV7-9 and TRBJ2-1): DTGVSQNPRHKITKRGQNVTFRCDPISEHNRLYWYRQTLGQGPEFLTYFQNEAQLEKSRLLSDRFSAERPKGSFSTLEIQRTEQGDSAMYLCASSSRTGTGTRNEQFFGPGTRLTVL.

The chain joins TRBV7-3 to TRBJ2-1, with D perhaps given as TRBD1 or TRBD2 (5 bases each). The J call is uncertain, as TRBJ2-7 better fits the DNA end. CDR3 length: 15 amino acids. Germline V CDR1 and CDR2: SGHTA, FQGTGA. CDR3 amino acids: CASSAPGTGYNEQYF. Written as DNA, the CDR3 is TGTGCCAGCAGCGCCCCCGGGACGGGATACAATGAGCAGTACTTC.

J is TRBJ1-2 and V is TRBV6-6; weak D call: TRBD1 (5 bases). The CDR3 spans 15 residues. CDR1 MNHNY and CDR2 SVGAGI come from the germline V gene (reference sequence). Trimming took off 2 bases at V and 4 bases at J, with 14 bases between the two ends. CDR3 in DNA: TGTGCCAGCAGTTACCTCGACAGTCGATCCTATGGCTACACCTTC. It codes for CASSYLDSRSYGYTF.

CDR3 DNA sequence: TGTGCCAGCAGCCTGGGACAGGGGAGCTATGGCTACACCTTC. It specifies CASSLGQGSYGYTF. The rearrangement links TRBV7-2 to TRBJ1-2; 10 bases are a match to TRBD1. The junction had 4 bases not matched to a gene; V was cut back by 5 bases and J by 4 bases. The CDR3 runs 14 residues. Germline-derived CDR1 and CDR2 are SGHTA and FQGNSA.